The 5 T cell receptor beta chains below come from one sample, sequenced in a study of Ad26.COV2.S vaccination and SARS-CoV-2 variants. Measured with immunoSEQ multiplex PCR; TCRdb has only the in-frame clones, and not every one. The table has 300,000 to 400,000 clones, 85% to 90% seen once. Treatment in this sample: some 20 received Ad26.COV2.S at low or high dose, single or two shots; roughly 5 received placebo; per-sample allocation not given. Collection of the samples took place on day 63 after the first injection of vaccine or placebo. This specimen was peripheral blood, taken in a trial of Ad26.COV2.S vaccine versus placebo. The receptors originated from a person aged 18-65 years who received the Ad26.COV2.S COVID-19 vaccine or a placebo.

This clone was detected only once. V gene TRBV7-9 combines with J gene TRBJ2-5; D remains unclear. V lost 1 base to trimming and J lost 2 bases, with 8 bases between them. Germline CDR1 and CDR2: SEHNR and FQNEAQ (reference sequence). The CDR3 is made up of 14 amino acids. CDR3 protein: CASSLGAAQETQYF. In DNA form, the CDR3 reads TGTGCCAGCAGCTTAGGGGCAGCTCAAGAGACCCAGTACTTC.

The V call is TRBV7-2, the J call TRBJ2-7; 10 bases line up with TRBD2. The length of the CDR3 is 15 residues. The germline V gene has CDR1 SGHTA and CDR2 FQGNSA. J lost 2 bases, V lost 5 bases, and 6 bases had no gene match. The CDR3 nucleotides are TGTGCCAGCAGCCAACGTAGCGGGGGGCCCTACGAGCAGTACTTC. It codes for CASSQRSGGPYEQYF.

This clone was observed a few times. The chain is built from TRBV2 and TRBJ1-1; 9 nucleotides line up with TRBD1. Germline CDR1 and CDR2: SNHLY and FYNNEI. Unmatched junction bases numbered 6, after V lost 5 bases and J lost 11 bases. This CDR3 contains 12 residues. CDR3 sequence reads: CASSRRTGEAFF. The CDR3 nucleotides read TGTGCCAGCAGTAGGCGGACAGGGGAGGCTTTCTTT.

The chain uses TRBV27 and TRBJ1-5; the D is unclear. This CDR3 has 16 amino acids. Germline CDR1 MNHEY, CDR2 SMNVEV (reference sequence). Trimming cost V 4 bases and J 1 base, with 14 bases left between them. DNA for the CDR3: TGTGCCAGCAGTTCACAGTTTAGAGACAGCAATCAGCCCCAGCATTTT. Protein product: CASSSQFRDSNQPQHF.

The CDR3 coding sequence is TGCGCCAGCAGCCAAGATCTTCCGGGGGCCGTGACCGGGGAGCTGTTTTTT. Protein product: CASSQDLPGAVTGELFF. V gene TRBV4-1 combines with J gene TRBJ2-2, with D perhaps matching TRBD1 or TRBD2 (6 bases each). This CDR3 spans 17 amino acids. The V end lost 0 bases, the J end lost 5 bases, and 16 bases lay between the germline ends. Germline CDR1 is MGHRA and CDR2 is YSYEKL.